This T cell receptor beta chain is drawn from a study of blood T cell repertoires in COVID-19. Across the study: From the United States, Italy and Spain came samples of acute and convalescent COVID-19. In each case, the material was cDNA or gDNA derived from T cells, B-cell-depleted T cells, or PBMCs.

Per the authors' pipeline: Estimation of nucleated cell counts relied on the amplification of reference gene primers. Measured with immunoSEQ multiplex PCR; TCRdb has only the in-frame clones, and not every one. V, J and clone size derive from that table, while D and trimming were established from the DNA sequence. The sample lists about 140,000 clones, roughly 88% occurring once. The CDR3 spans 15 residues. From germline, CDR1 is SQVTM and CDR2 ANQGSEA. Unmatched junction bases numbered 5, after V lost 4 bases and J lost 3 bases. Sequencing was performed on peripheral blood. The chain carries TRBV29-1 and TRBJ2-2; 10 bases are shared with TRBD2. The TCR originated in a man aged 65-85 years with acute or convalescent COVID-19. The CDR3 spells CSVGTSGGHTGELFF. CDR3 DNA: TGCAGCGTTGGGACTAGCGGAGGCCACACCGGGGAGCTGTTTTTT.